The text below deals with one T cell receptor beta chain. This sample was taken from a study of blood T cell repertoires in COVID-19. The wider study: T cells, B-cell-depleted T cells, or PBMCs provided the cDNA or gDNA that served as material.

Patients at the Seattle site were enrolled during active infection and followed longitudinally. This CDR3 is 15 amino acids long. The germline gives CDR1 SNHLY, CDR2 FYNNEI. V lost 3 bases and J 0 bases, leaving 9 bases between the germline ends. The data were produced by immunoSEQ multiplex PCR, yet TCRdb's version contains in-frame clones alone and is incomplete. The sample gives hundreds of thousands of clones, just under 90% of which show up once; 1.8% is in the top ten. The V gene is TRBV2, the J gene TRBJ1-5, with a possible D match to TRBD1 (6 bases). The clonotype was recovered from a woman aged 25 to 45 with COVID-19, enrolled during active disease. The sample consisted of peripheral blood. DNA of the CDR3: TGTGCCAGCAGTGACAGGGGCCTTAGCAATCAGCCCCAGCATTTT. As protein: CASSDRGLSNQPQHF.